These 18 T cell receptor beta chains originate from one sample sequenced in a study of OX40 agonist ivuxolimab in advanced cancers. The library came from the immunoSEQ multiplex PCR assay. TCRdb limited this immuneACCESS table to in-frame rearrangements with V and J called. A share of clones is missing; checked studies link under half to unresolved V genes, and the rest is unexplained. Within this sample are tens of thousands of clones, with approximately 84% of them counted one time only. The top ten hold about 27% of the sample. The sequencing here drew on CD4+ or CD8+ T cells sorted from blood, taken in a trial of the OX40 agonist ivuxolimab. These TCRs come from an adult with an advanced solid tumor such as melanoma, head and neck, liver or kidney cancer.

The V call is TRBV11-2, the J call TRBJ2-3; the match to TRBD2 covers 7 bases. Trimming at V came to 1 base and at J to 0 bases, leaving 7 bases not matched to a gene. In germline, CDR1 is SGHAT, CDR2 FQNNGV. CDR3 length equals 17 residues. As DNA, the CDR3 is TGTGCCAGCAGCTTAGCTTCTAGCGGCCCTAGCACAGATACGCAGTATTTT. Amino acids: CASSLASSGPSTDTQYF.

The chain couples TRBV9 to TRBJ2-1; tentative D call: TRBD1 (7 bases). Germline CDR1 reads SGDLS; CDR2 reads YYNGEE. V lost 3 bases and J 3 bases, leaving 22 bases between the germline ends. This CDR3 region has 18 residues. The CDR3 nucleotides read TGTGCCAGCAGCGATTCCACTAGCCCGGGACAGAACTACAATGAGCAGTTCTTC. Protein: CASSDSTSPGQNYNEQFF.

V usage is TRBV7-9 and J usage is TRBJ2-7; no reliable D call. The CDR3 sequence is 11 residues long. Germline CDR1 SEHNR, CDR2 FQNEAQ (reference sequence). V lost 4 bases, J lost 5 bases, and 6 bases lay in between. CDR3 bases: TGTGCCAGCAGCTACCAAAACGAGCAGTACTTC. Its translation: CASSYQNEQYF.

The V call is TRBV6-5, the J call TRBJ1-1, with D unclear. There are 13 residues in the CDR3. The V end was cut by 5 bases, the J end by 4 bases, with 11 bases between. Germline loops: CDR1 MNHEY, CDR2 SVGAGI. The CDR3 DNA sequence: TGTGCCAGCAGTAAATCCGACGGCACTGAAGCTTTCTTT. Translating gives CASSKSDGTEAFF.

The CDR3 is CASGLPSPGGFRETQYF. The CDR3, as DNA: TGTGCTAGTGGTTTGCCCTCCCCCGGGGGTTTTAGAGAGACCCAGTACTTC. The V call is TRBV12-5, the J call TRBJ2-5; D is perhaps TRBD2 (6 bases). The CDR3 runs to 17 residues. V was cut by 2 bases and J by 4 bases, with 20 bases left in between. The germline gives CDR1 LGHNT, CDR2 FRNRAP.

The CDR3 DNA reads TGTGCCACCAGCGGGGGGGATGAGCAGTTCTTC. The encoded protein is CATSGGDEQFF. The V call is TRBV15, the J call TRBJ2-1; 7 nucleotides align to TRBD2. Germline CDR1 LNHNV, CDR2 YYDKDF (reference sequence). The CDR3 has 11 amino acids. V trimming: 5 bases; J trimming: 8 bases; junction bases outside the gene matches: 0. Full variable domain (outside the CDR3, taken from reference TRBV15 and TRBJ2-1): DAMVIQNPRYQVTQFGKPVTLSCSQTLNHNVMYWYQQKSSQAPKLLFHYYDKDFNNEADTPDNFQSRRPNTSFCFLDIRSPGLGDTAMYLCATSGGDEQFFGPGTRLTVL.

The chain has TRBV5-1 and TRBJ2-5, with a possible D match to TRBD2 (5 bases). The CDR3 has 14 amino acids. V lost 4 bases, J lost 5 bases, and 15 bases lay in between. Germline CDR1 reads SGHRS; CDR2 reads YFSETQ. CDR3 amino acids: CASSLADGVETQYF. The CDR3 bases are TGCGCCAGCAGCCTGGCCGACGGGGTGGAGACCCAGTACTTC.

This clone has just one count. The chain couples TRBV5-1 to TRBJ2-3, with 11 positions matching TRBD2. The CDR3 consists of 16 residues. J was trimmed by 2 bases and V by 2 bases; bases with no gene match: 4. CDR1 is SGHRS, CDR2 YFSETQ, per germline. The CDR3 region has the DNA TGCGCCAGCAGCTTATCTAGCGGGGGGTACACAGATACGCAGTATTTT. Translating gives CASSLSSGGYTDTQYF.

This clone is a singleton in its sample. CDR3 protein: CAWRGEEQPQHF. CDR3 in DNA: TGTGCCTGGAGGGGTGAGGAACAGCCCCAGCATTTT. This rearrangement joins TRBV30 to TRBJ1-5; D is unresolved. The CDR3 extends over 12 amino acids. CDR1 is GTSNPN, CDR2 SVGIG, per germline (reference sequence). The V gene lost 3 bases and the J gene lost 7 bases, with 10 bases spanning the gap.

In this sample, this clone turned up once. The V gene is TRBV21-1, the J gene TRBJ1-5. TRBV21-1 counts as a pseudogene. The CDR3 consists of 13 residues. The CDR3 DNA reads TGTGCCAGCAGTACCCCGGGGGACCAGCCCCAGCATTTT. This translates into CASSTPGDQPQHF.

This clone came up once. The chain recombines TRBV19 with TRBJ2-1, with 10 nucleotides matching TRBD2. The CDR3 loop spans 16 amino acids. The J segment lost 5 bases and the V segment lost 5 bases, leaving 9 bases of the junction unmatched. Germline lookup yields CDR1 LNHDA and CDR2 SQIVND (reference sequence). The CDR3 reads CASSGVTSGQDNEQFF. The CDR3 DNA reads TGTGCCAGTAGTGGGGTGACTAGCGGGCAGGACAATGAGCAGTTCTTC. The variable domain in full, completed from reference TRBV19 and TRBJ2-1, reads DGGITQSPKYLFRKEGQNVTLSCEQNLNHDAMYWYRQDPGQGLRLIYYSQIVNDFQKGDIAEGYSVSREKKESFPLTVTSAQKNPTAFYLCASSGVTSGQDNEQFFGPGTRLTVL.

V gene TRBV21-1 combines with J gene TRBJ2-5; the D call TRBD1 from the table was never checked on the DNA. TRBV21-1 has pseudogene status. The CDR3 has 15 amino acids. CDR3 nucleotides: TGTGCCAGCAGCGTGACAGGGGGACTCCAAGAGACCCAGTACTTC. The encoded protein is CASSVTGGLQETQYF.

The V and J genes are TRBV5-5 and TRBJ1-2, with TRBD1 matching 11 bases. This CDR3 is built from 15 residues. The junction had 5 bases not matched to a gene; V was cut back by 4 bases and J by 3 bases. CDR1 is SGHKS, CDR2 YYEKEE, per germline (reference sequence). CDR3 coding DNA: TGTGCCAGCAGCCCGGGACAGGGGGACGACTATGGCTACACCTTC. This translates into CASSPGQGDDYGYTF.

Note on this clone: This specimen includes other DNA sequences encoding the same CDR3. This sequence joins TRBV4-1 and TRBJ2-1, with D possibly TRBD2 on 5 matching bases. The V gene's germline CDR1 is MGHRA and CDR2 YSYEKL. The ends were cut back, 1 base at V and 6 bases at J, with 10 bases in the middle. The CDR3 is 14 residues long. The CDR3 is CASSQVGEGNEQFF. The CDR3 DNA reads as TGCGCCAGCAGCCAAGTTGGAGAGGGCAATGAGCAGTTCTTC.

V gene TRBV2 combines with J gene TRBJ2-1; D remains ambiguous. Germline loops: CDR1 SNHLY, CDR2 FYNNEI. V lost 0 bases, J lost 7 bases, and 7 bases lay in between. This CDR3 spans 13 amino acids. This CDR3 is CASSEALRNEQFF. The CDR3 DNA sequence: TGTGCCAGCAGTGAAGCCCTTAGAAATGAGCAGTTCTTC.

The V call is TRBV27, the J call TRBJ2-5, with D unclear. Trimming pared 1 base from V and 2 bases from J, leaving 5 bases between. This CDR3 is 13 amino acids long. CDR1 and CDR2 (germline): MNHEY, SMNVEV (reference sequence). CDR3 DNA sequence: TGTGCCAGCAGTTTATTCCCTCAAGAGACCCAGTACTTC. This translates into CASSLFPQETQYF.

The rearrangement joins TRBV12-5 to TRBJ1-2; tentative D call: TRBD1 (5 bases). The V gene lost 1 base and the J gene lost 2 bases, with 8 bases spanning the gap. This CDR3 spans 14 amino acids. The germline V gene has CDR1 LGHNT and CDR2 FRNRAP. The chain's CDR3 is CASGLGGTNYGYTF. The CDR3 coding sequence is TGTGCTAGTGGTTTGGGGGGGACGAACTATGGCTACACCTTC.

J is TRBJ2-5 and V is TRBV18; 7 positions match TRBD1. The J call may not be correct, given that the DNA end is closer to TRBJ2-7. This CDR3 has 16 residues. Germline V gives CDR1 KGHSH, CDR2 LQKENI. CDR3 sequence (DNA): TGTGCCAGCTCAGTGGGCTTCGGGGACAGTTTCTACGAGCAGTACTTC. Protein sequence: CASSVGFGDSFYEQYF.